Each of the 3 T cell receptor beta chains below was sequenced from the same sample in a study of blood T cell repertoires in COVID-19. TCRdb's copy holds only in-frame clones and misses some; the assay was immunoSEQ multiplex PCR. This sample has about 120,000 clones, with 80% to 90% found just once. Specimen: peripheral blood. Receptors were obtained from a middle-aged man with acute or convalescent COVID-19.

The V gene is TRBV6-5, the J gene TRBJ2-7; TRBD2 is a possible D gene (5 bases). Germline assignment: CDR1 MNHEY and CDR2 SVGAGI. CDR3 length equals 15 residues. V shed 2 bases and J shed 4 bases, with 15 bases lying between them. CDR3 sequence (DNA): TGTGCCAGCAGTTACGGGTCCCACGGGAAATACGAGCAGTACTTC. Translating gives CASSYGSHGKYEQYF.

CDR3 sequence (DNA): TGTGCCTGGATCCGAGGTTCCTACAATGAGCAGTTCTTC. This sequence encodes CAWIRGSYNEQFF. The rearrangement links TRBV30 to TRBJ2-1; D gene unclear. V was shortened by 4 bases and J by 1 base, with 8 bases between the two germline ends. CDR1 and CDR2 (germline): GTSNPN, SVGIG (reference sequence). The CDR3 is 13 amino acids.

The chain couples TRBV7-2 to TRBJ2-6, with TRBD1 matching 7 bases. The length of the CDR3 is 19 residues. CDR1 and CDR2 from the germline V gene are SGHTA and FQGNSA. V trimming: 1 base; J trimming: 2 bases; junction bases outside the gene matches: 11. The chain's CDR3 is CASSLEVGGRYAGANVLTF. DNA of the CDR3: TGTGCCAGCAGCTTAGAGGTAGGGGGCCGCTATGCTGGGGCCAACGTCCTGACTTTC.